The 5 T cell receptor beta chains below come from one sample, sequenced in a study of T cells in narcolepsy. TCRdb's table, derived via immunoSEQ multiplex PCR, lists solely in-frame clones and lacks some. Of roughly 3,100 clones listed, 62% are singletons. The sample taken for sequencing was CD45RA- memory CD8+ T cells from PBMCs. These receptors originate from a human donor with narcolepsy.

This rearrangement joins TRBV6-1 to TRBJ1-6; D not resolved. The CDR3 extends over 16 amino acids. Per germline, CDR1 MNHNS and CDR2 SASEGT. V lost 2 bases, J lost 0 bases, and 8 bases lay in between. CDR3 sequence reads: CASSEKADSYNSPLHF. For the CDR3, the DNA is TGTGCCAGCAGTGAAAAGGCAGACTCCTATAATTCACCCCTCCACTTT.

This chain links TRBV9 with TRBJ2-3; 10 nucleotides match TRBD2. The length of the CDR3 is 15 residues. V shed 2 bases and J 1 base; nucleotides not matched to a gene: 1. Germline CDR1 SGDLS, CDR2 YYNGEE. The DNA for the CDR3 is TGTGCCAGCAGCGTTAGCGGGGGGCGCACAGATACGCAGTATTTT. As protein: CASSVSGGRTDTQYF.

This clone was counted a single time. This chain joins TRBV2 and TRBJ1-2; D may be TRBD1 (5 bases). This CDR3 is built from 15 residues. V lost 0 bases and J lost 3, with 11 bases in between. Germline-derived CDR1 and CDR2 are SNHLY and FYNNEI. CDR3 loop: CASSEAGDSYYGYTF. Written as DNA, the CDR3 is TGTGCCAGCAGTGAAGCGGGCGACAGCTACTATGGCTACACCTTC. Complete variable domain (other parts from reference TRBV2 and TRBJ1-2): EPEVTQTPSHQVTQMGQEVILRCVPISNHLYFYWYRQILGQKVEFLVSFYNNEISEKSEIFDDQFSVERPDGSNFTLKIRSTKLEDSAMYFCASSEAGDSYYGYTFGSGTRLTVV.

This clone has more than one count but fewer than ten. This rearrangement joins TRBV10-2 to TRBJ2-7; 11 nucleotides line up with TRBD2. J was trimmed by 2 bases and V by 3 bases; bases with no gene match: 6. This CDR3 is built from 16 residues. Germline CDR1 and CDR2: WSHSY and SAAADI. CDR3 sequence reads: CASSDLAGGHTYEQYF. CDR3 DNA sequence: TGCGCCAGCAGTGACCTAGCGGGGGGCCACACCTACGAGCAGTACTTC.

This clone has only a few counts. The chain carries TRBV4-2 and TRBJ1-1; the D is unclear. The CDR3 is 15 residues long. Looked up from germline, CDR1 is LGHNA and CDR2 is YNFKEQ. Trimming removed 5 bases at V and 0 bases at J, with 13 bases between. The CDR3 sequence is CASSLLGEMNTEAFF. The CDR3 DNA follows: TGTGCCAGCAGCTTGCTGGGAGAGATGAACACTGAAGCTTTCTTT.